A single sample gave rise to the 6 T cell receptor beta chains below, sequenced in a study of cytomegalovirus exposure and HLA in healthy donors. 13 Jbeta primers and 60 Vbeta primers were used for the PCR. Profiled with immunoSEQ multiplex PCR; TCRdb holds only in-frame clones, not every one. This table holds under 200,000 clones, around 88% found once. Sequenced sample: PBMCs. These receptors were obtained from a man aged 35-49 years in good health and CMV-seropositive.

The V and J genes are TRBV9 and TRBJ1-2; possibly TRBD1 for D (5 bases). There are 14 residues in the CDR3. V dropped 3 bases and J dropped 6 bases, with 15 bases sitting between them. Germline CDR1 is SGDLS and CDR2 is YYNGEE. The CDR3 sequence is CASSGAGSRDGYTF. The CDR3 region has the DNA TGTGCCAGCAGCGGCGCAGGAAGCAGGGATGGCTACACCTTC.

For the CDR3, the DNA is TGTGCCAGCAGTGGGGGGGTGGCCACTGAAGCTTTCTTT. Its protein is CASSGGVATEAFF. This chain connects TRBV6-1 to TRBJ1-1, with a tentative D call TRBD1 (5 bases). V lost 4 bases, J lost 4 bases, and 10 bases lay in between. Germline CDR1 MNHNS, CDR2 SASEGT. The CDR3 runs to 13 residues.

This sequence joins TRBV27 and TRBJ1-2; D ambiguous. This CDR3 spans 14 amino acids. V lost 2 bases and J lost 4, with 11 bases in between. Germline values: CDR1 MNHEY, CDR2 SMNVEV (reference sequence). The CDR3: CASSLTAVGYGYTF. The CDR3 nucleotides are TGTGCCAGCAGTTTAACGGCGGTTGGCTATGGCTACACCTTC.

This clone has more than one count but fewer than ten. The chain couples TRBV9 to TRBJ2-7; 7 bases agree with TRBD1. The CDR3 sequence is 15 residues long. V was pared by 4 bases and J by 7 bases, with 14 bases of the junction left unmatched. CDR1 is SGDLS, CDR2 YYNGEE, per germline. The CDR3 reads CASSRRPGTEGEQYF. DNA for the CDR3: TGTGCCAGCAGCCGACGCCCGGGGACAGAGGGGGAGCAGTACTTC.

The chain is built from TRBV9 and TRBJ2-7; possibly TRBD1 for D (6 bases). This CDR3 has 14 amino acids. Per germline, CDR1 SGDLS and CDR2 YYNGEE. Trimming shortened V by 4 bases and J by 0 bases, and 11 bases separated the two germline ends. The CDR3 here is CASSPGHFSYEQYF. CDR3 nucleotides: TGTGCCAGCAGCCCGGGACATTTCTCCTACGAGCAGTACTTC.

V and J are TRBV5-6 and TRBJ2-2; TRBD2 agrees at 8 bases. CDR1 and CDR2 (germline): SGHDT, YYEEEE. With 2 bases clipped from V and 3 bases from J, the junction kept 6 bases outside the gene matches. The CDR3 consists of 16 residues. CDR3 sequence reads: CASSFSGRRDTGELFF. CDR3 DNA sequence: TGTGCCAGCAGCTTCAGCGGGAGAAGGGACACCGGGGAGCTGTTTTTT.